This TCR beta chain originates from a study of control samples from healthy donors and cancer patients. Germline-derived CDR1 and CDR2 are SGHAT and FQNNGV. The CDR3 is made up of 15 amino acids. V lost 3 bases to trimming and J lost 4 bases; unmatched junction nucleotides: 3. Profiled with immunoSEQ multiplex PCR; TCRdb holds only in-frame clones, not every one. The sample has about 180,000 clones; 90% are singletons. The TCR originated in a woman in her forties or fifties in good health. The sample was blood. The chain joins TRBV11-2 to TRBJ2-1, with 10 nucleotides matching TRBD2. The CDR3 nucleotides are TGTGCCAGCAGCTTTGATAGCGGGGGGTACAATGAGCAGTTCTTC. Translating gives CASSFDSGGYNEQFF.